Listed here are 17 T cell receptor beta chains from one sample, sequenced in a study of CD4 T cells in relation to SARS-CoV-2 and coronaviruses (dated by TCRdb to about 2021). Library construction relied on the immunoSEQ multiplex PCR assay. In TCRdb, the immuneACCESS table is reduced to in-frame sequences with V and J assigned. These tables do not hold every clone; where another copy was compared, an unresolved V gene accounts for under half, and the others remain unexplained. For this sample the table gives around 41,000 clones, of which 84% were detected only once. Of the sample, roughly 1.2% is held by the ten largest clones. These receptors lack a known antigen. The sample comprised naive CD4+ T cells from PBMCs, cultured in vitro. In the paper's terms, the cell subset or site label means: naive CD4+ T cells isolated by negative enrichment. These receptors were collected from an adult with COVID-19.

The rearrangement joins TRBV3-1 (or the pseudogene TRBV3-2) to TRBJ2-2; TRBD1 is a possible D gene (5 bases). Germline CDR1 and CDR2: LGHDT and YNNKEL (reference sequence). The CDR3 totals 15 residues. The germline V and J ends were trimmed by 5 bases and 5 bases, with 15 bases remaining between them. CDR3 loop: CASSTSQGKTGELFF. CDR3 DNA sequence: TGTGCCAGCAGCACAAGCCAGGGAAAAACCGGGGAGCTGTTTTTT.

The chain joins TRBV10-3 to TRBJ2-1; maybe TRBD1 (6 bases). The germline V gene has CDR1 ENHRY and CDR2 SYGVKD. V was clipped by 3 bases and J by 5 bases, with 17 bases between them. This CDR3 comprises 16 residues. This chain's CDR3 is CAISDSGGRINNEQFF. In DNA form, the CDR3 reads TGTGCCATCAGTGATAGTGGGGGCAGAATAAACAATGAGCAGTTCTTC.

This clone appeared once. This CDR3 reads CASSISGGSTDTQYF. The CDR3 nucleotides read TGTGCCAGTAGTATTTCAGGCGGGAGCACAGATACGCAGTATTTT. The V call is TRBV19, the J call TRBJ2-3; maybe TRBD2 (5 bases). The CDR3 sequence is 15 residues long. Trimming pared 3 bases from V and 0 bases from J, leaving 10 bases between. Per the germline V gene, CDR1 is LNHDA and CDR2 is SQIVND (reference sequence).

V usage is TRBV13 and J usage is TRBJ1-6; 7 positions match TRBD1. Trimming took 4 bases from V and 7 from J; bases not matched to a gene: 7. Germline V gene sequence: CDR1 PRHDT, CDR2 FYEKMQ (reference sequence). The CDR3 runs to 15 residues. The CDR3, as DNA: TGTGCCAGCAGCTCGGTCGACAGGGTGAATTCACCCCTCCACTTT. Its protein product is CASSSVDRVNSPLHF.

V gene TRBV2 combines with J gene TRBJ1-5; no firm D call. The germline V gene encodes CDR1 SNHLY and CDR2 FYNNEI. The V gene lost 4 bases and the J gene lost 0 bases, with 4 bases spanning the gap. The CDR3 sequence is 13 residues long. The CDR3 DNA reads TGTGCCAGCAGTGTGTATAGCAATCAGCCCCAGCATTTT. As protein: CASSVYSNQPQHF.

The rearrangement uses TRBV7-9 and TRBJ1-4; D is unclear. The germline V gene has CDR1 SEHNR and CDR2 FQNEAQ (reference sequence). V lost 7 bases to trimming and J lost 5 bases, with 11 bases between them. The CDR3 totals 13 residues. The CDR3 DNA follows: TGTGCCAGCACCCCTCGCGCCAATGAAAAACTGTTTTTT. It translates to CASTPRANEKLFF.

The gene calls are TRBV7-8 and TRBJ1-1; 8 bases fit TRBD1. The CDR3 totals 14 residues. From germline, CDR1 is SGHVS and CDR2 FQNEAQ. V gave up 2 bases and J gave up 4 bases; unmatched junction bases: 3. The CDR3 DNA is TGTGCCAGCAGCTTAAGGACAGGGCTCACTGAAGCTTTCTTT. Its translation: CASSLRTGLTEAFF.

The chain is built from TRBV6-5 and TRBJ1-5; D is undetermined. Germline assignment: CDR1 MNHEY and CDR2 SVGAGI. The V end lost 6 bases, the J end lost 4 bases, and 4 bases lay between the germline ends. This CDR3 comprises 11 residues. CDR3: CASSQNQPQHF. CDR3 DNA sequence: TGTGCCAGCAGCCAAAATCAGCCCCAGCATTTT.

The chain joins TRBV28 to TRBJ2-7, with 9 bases lining up with TRBD1. CDR1 and CDR2 from the germline V gene are MDHEN and SYDVKM. The CDR3 is 15 amino acids. Trimming cost V 5 bases and J 6 bases; bases outside gene matches: 11. The CDR3 reads CASSAPGQGMGEQYF. The CDR3 region has the DNA TGTGCCAGCAGTGCTCCGGGACAGGGTATGGGCGAGCAGTACTTC.

The rearrangement joins TRBV21-1 to TRBJ2-5; TRBD2, as called in the table, went unchecked against the DNA. TRBV21-1 is a pseudogene segment. This CDR3 is 17 amino acids long. This chain's CDR3 is CARGLRTSGCLQETQYF. CDR3 bases: TGTGCCAGGGGATTAAGAACTAGCGGCTGCTTGCAAGAGACCCAGTACTTC.

The genes are TRBV4-1 and TRBJ1-5; D is unresolved. V was trimmed by 4 bases and J by 3 bases, leaving 10 bases between them. CDR3 length: 14 amino acids. Germline CDR1 reads MGHRA; CDR2 reads YSYEKL. The CDR3 reads CASSLGGPNQPQHF. DNA of the CDR3: TGCGCCAGCAGCCTGGGCGGCCCCAATCAGCCCCAGCATTTT.

The chain uses TRBV19 and TRBJ2-1, with a possible D match to TRBD1 (6 bases). The CDR3 covers 13 residues. Looked up from germline, CDR1 is LNHDA and CDR2 is SQIVND (reference sequence). The V end was cut by 7 bases, the J end by 8 bases, with 15 bases between. CDR3: CASKTTGYHEQFF. The CDR3 nucleotides are TGTGCCAGTAAAACCACAGGGTACCATGAGCAGTTCTTC.

As concerns this clone: An end of the junction differs from the germline gene, which may be a read error. The chain has TRBV7-8 and TRBJ1-1; unclear D gene. Germline lookup yields CDR1 SGHVS and CDR2 FQNEAQ. The CDR3 totals 13 residues. DNA for the CDR3: TGTGCCAACAGCTTAAGTAGGAACACTGAAGCTTTCTTT. Protein: CANSLSRNTEAFF.

The V call is TRBV7-9, the J call TRBJ1-6; 7 positions match TRBD1. Germline V lookup: CDR1 SEHNR, CDR2 FQNEAQ (reference sequence). The V segment lost 6 bases and the J segment 7 bases; nucleotides outside the gene matches: 6. CDR3 length equals 14 residues. The CDR3 here is CASSPQGSNSPLHF. The CDR3 bases are TGTGCCAGCAGTCCACAGGGGTCCAATTCACCCCTCCACTTT.

This chain joins TRBV18 and TRBJ1-3; maybe TRBD1 (6 bases). The germline gives CDR1 KGHSH, CDR2 LQKENI. With 4 bases removed from V and 0 bases from J, the gap between germline ends came to 13 bases. The CDR3 covers 16 residues. The CDR3: CASSRFTGYSGNTIYF. The CDR3 nucleotides are TGTGCCAGCTCACGATTTACAGGGTACTCTGGAAACACCATATATTTT.

This CDR3 reads CASSWDVNYGYTF. The CDR3 nucleotides are TGTGCCAGCAGTTGGGACGTTAACTATGGCTACACCTTC. The V and J genes are TRBV5-4 and TRBJ1-2; a weak D match, TRBD1 (5 bases). The CDR3 is 13 amino acids. In germline, CDR1 is SGHNT, CDR2 YYREEE (reference sequence). V lost 5 bases to trimming and J lost 1 base, with 9 bases between them.

CDR3 DNA sequence: TGTGCCAGCAGCCCCTTCGTCGTAAACTCCTACAATGAGCAGTTCTTC. Translation: CASSPFVVNSYNEQFF. The gene calls are TRBV11-2 and TRBJ2-1; no clear D. This CDR3 contains 16 residues. The germline V gene has CDR1 SGHAT and CDR2 FQNNGV. V shed 5 bases and J shed 0 bases, with 14 bases lying between them. The variable domain in full, completed from reference TRBV11-2 and TRBJ2-1, reads EAGVAQSPRYKIIEKRQSVAFWCNPISGHATLYWYQQILGQGPKLLIQFQNNGVVDDSQLPKDRFSAERLKGVDSTLKIQPAKLEDSAVYLCASSPFVVNSYNEQFFGPGTRLTVL.